The rows below give T cell receptor beta chains drawn from one sample of a study of cytomegalovirus exposure and HLA in healthy donors. The repertoire was sequenced with immunoSEQ multiplex PCR; TCRdb's copy has only in-frame clones and lacks some. The repertoire holds over 150,000 clones, approximately 82% seen once, with 7% to 9.5% in the top ten. The sample comprised PBMCs. The receptors here all came from a male donor in good health and CMV-seropositive. The CDR3 runs from the conserved cysteine through the conserved F or W. The order of the fields is J gene, V gene, clone size, D gene, CDR3 protein, CDR3 DNA. A D gene is named only where the DNA matches it firmly. Only part of the rows carry a size: once, few, many, or a class if the clone is expanded.

j_call: TRBJ1-5
v_call: TRBV6-5
clone_size: .
d_call: .
cdr3_aa: CASSYSAGHQPQHF
cdr3_nt: TGTGCCAGCAGTTACTCGGCAGGGCATCAGCCCCAGCATTTT

j_call: TRBJ1-5
v_call: TRBV5-8
clone_size: .
d_call: .
cdr3_aa: CASPEGGGYSNQPQHF
cdr3_nt: TGTGCCAGCCCCGAGGGCGGAGGTTATAGCAATCAGCCCCAGCATTTT

j_call: TRBJ1-2
v_call: TRBV7-8
clone_size: .
d_call: TRBD1
cdr3_aa: CASSSRDSLYGYTF
cdr3_nt: TGTGCCAGCAGCTCCCGGGACAGCCTCTATGGCTACACCTTC

j_call: TRBJ1-2
v_call: TRBV2
clone_size: .
d_call: .
cdr3_aa: CASRFPMSYTF
cdr3_nt: TGTGCCAGCAGATTCCCTATGAGCTACACCTTC

j_call: TRBJ2-1
v_call: TRBV30
clone_size: .
d_call: TRBD2
cdr3_aa: CAWSRGGPPLAQFF
cdr3_nt: TGTGCCTGGAGCCGGGGGGGACCCCCTTTGGCACAGTTCTTC

j_call: TRBJ1-2
v_call: TRBV6-1
clone_size: .
d_call: TRBD1
cdr3_aa: CASSEARAGGNNYGYTF
cdr3_nt: TGTGCCAGCAGTGAAGCCCGCGCAGGGGGCAATAACTATGGCTACACCTTC

j_call: TRBJ1-5
v_call: TRBV7-2
clone_size: .
d_call: .
cdr3_aa: CASSLTDYQPQHF
cdr3_nt: TGTGCCAGCAGCCTCACAGATTATCAGCCCCAGCATTTT

j_call: TRBJ1-2
v_call: TRBV10-3
clone_size: .
d_call: .
cdr3_aa: CAISGTGLGGYTF
cdr3_nt: TGTGCCATCAGTGGCACAGGGTTGGGAGGCTACACCTTC

j_call: TRBJ2-7
v_call: TRBV18
clone_size: .
d_call: TRBD1
cdr3_aa: CASSLLEDRVLTPYEQYF
cdr3_nt: TGTGCCAGCTCACTACTAGAGGACAGGGTGCTTACCCCATACGAGCAGTACTTC

j_call: TRBJ1-2
v_call: TRBV7-2
clone_size: .
d_call: .
cdr3_aa: CASSLDTNYGYTF
cdr3_nt: TGTGCCAGCAGCTTAGACACGAACTATGGCTACACCTTC

j_call: TRBJ1-2
v_call: TRBV11-2
clone_size: .
d_call: .
cdr3_aa: CASSLPTGRANYGYTF
cdr3_nt: TGTGCCAGCAGCTTACCCACAGGACGGGCTAACTATGGCTACACCTTC

j_call: TRBJ2-7
v_call: TRBV6-5
clone_size: .
d_call: TRBD2
cdr3_aa: CASSSSGGASYEQYF
cdr3_nt: TGTGCCAGCAGTAGTAGCGGGGGGGCTTCCTACGAGCAGTACTTC

j_call: TRBJ2-6
v_call: TRBV19
clone_size: .
d_call: .
cdr3_aa: CASSIVRGSGANVLTF
cdr3_nt: TGTGCCAGTAGTATAGTTAGAGGATCTGGGGCCAACGTCCTGACTTTC

j_call: TRBJ2-2
v_call: TRBV9
clone_size: .
d_call: TRBD2
cdr3_aa: CASSPGGVGPGELFF
cdr3_nt: TGTGCCAGCAGCCCCGGGGGGGTGGGCCCCGGGGAGCTGTTTTTT

j_call: TRBJ2-7
v_call: TRBV30
clone_size: .
d_call: TRBD2
cdr3_aa: CAWSVGTSGSYEQYF
cdr3_nt: TGTGCCTGGAGTGTAGGGACTAGCGGATCCTACGAGCAGTACTTC

j_call: TRBJ1-2
v_call: TRBV6-4
clone_size: .
d_call: .
cdr3_aa: CASSDSHGGYTF
cdr3_nt: TGTGCCAGCAGTGACAGCCACGGTGGCTACACCTTC

j_call: TRBJ1-1
v_call: TRBV27
clone_size: few
d_call: .
cdr3_aa: CASSPLTRNTEAFF
cdr3_nt: TGTGCCAGCAGTCCACTAACAAGAAACACTGAAGCTTTCTTT

j_call: TRBJ1-5
v_call: TRBV10-1
clone_size: once
d_call: TRBD1
cdr3_aa: CASSEFQGDQPQHF
cdr3_nt: TGCGCCAGCAGTGAGTTTCAGGGGGATCAGCCCCAGCATTTT

j_call: TRBJ2-1
v_call: TRBV27
clone_size: .
d_call: .
cdr3_aa: CASSYTSRGWGNEQFF
cdr3_nt: TGTGCCAGCAGTTACACCAGCAGGGGTTGGGGCAATGAGCAGTTCTTC

j_call: TRBJ2-1
v_call: TRBV7-6
clone_size: .
d_call: TRBD2
cdr3_aa: CASSLRTSGSEQFF
cdr3_nt: TGTGCCAGCAGCCTCCGGACTAGCGGGAGCGAGCAGTTCTTC

j_call: TRBJ2-7
v_call: TRBV5-1
clone_size: .
d_call: .
cdr3_aa: CASTLRDGGMYEQYF
cdr3_nt: TGCGCCAGCACCCTGCGGGACGGAGGAATGTACGAGCAGTACTTC

j_call: TRBJ2-6
v_call: TRBV5-4
clone_size: .
d_call: .
cdr3_aa: CASSLVQSSGANVLTF
cdr3_nt: TGTGCCAGCAGCTTGGTTCAGTCCTCTGGGGCCAACGTCCTGACTTTC

j_call: TRBJ2-2
v_call: TRBV18
clone_size: .
d_call: TRBD1
cdr3_aa: CASSPIQGARRTNTGELFF
cdr3_nt: TGTGCCAGCTCACCAATTCAGGGGGCGAGACGTACTAACACCGGGGAGCTGTTTTTT

j_call: TRBJ2-3
v_call: TRBV5-1
clone_size: .
d_call: .
cdr3_aa: CASSSSGVRTDTQYF
cdr3_nt: TGCGCCAGCAGCTCATCCGGAGTTCGCACAGATACGCAGTATTTT

j_call: TRBJ2-1
v_call: TRBV5-1
clone_size: .
d_call: TRBD1
cdr3_aa: CASSLGGTGPGDNEQFF
cdr3_nt: TGCGCCAGCAGCTTGGGTGGGACAGGACCAGGTGACAATGAGCAGTTCTTC

j_call: TRBJ2-2
v_call: TRBV7-9
clone_size: .
d_call: TRBD2
cdr3_aa: CSSSPLGLPNTGELFF
cdr3_nt: TGTTCCAGCAGCCCGTTGGGACTACCTAACACCGGGGAGCTGTTTTTT

j_call: TRBJ2-5
v_call: TRBV9
clone_size: .
d_call: .
cdr3_aa: CASSVPSGGWGEETQYF
cdr3_nt: TGTGCCAGCAGCGTACCTTCAGGGGGGTGGGGGGAAGAGACCCAGTACTTC

j_call: TRBJ2-7
v_call: TRBV18
clone_size: few
d_call: TRBD1
cdr3_aa: CASSGTAYEQYF
cdr3_nt: TGTGCCAGCTCGGGGACAGCCTACGAGCAGTACTTC

j_call: TRBJ2-7
v_call: TRBV6-5
clone_size: .
d_call: TRBD1
cdr3_aa: CASSYSGDRAGKQYF
cdr3_nt: TGTGCCAGCAGTTACTCCGGGGACAGGGCCGGCAAGCAGTACTTC

j_call: TRBJ1-1
v_call: TRBV5-1
clone_size: .
d_call: TRBD1
cdr3_aa: CASSETGQMNTEAFF
cdr3_nt: TGCGCCAGCAGTGAAACGGGACAGATGAACACTGAAGCTTTCTTT

j_call: TRBJ2-1
v_call: TRBV5-4
clone_size: .
d_call: .
cdr3_aa: CASSPGGSRLDEQFF
cdr3_nt: TGTGCCAGCAGCCCCGGGGGTTCCCGCCTGGATGAGCAGTTCTTC

j_call: TRBJ2-7
v_call: TRBV18
clone_size: .
d_call: .
cdr3_aa: CASSQSPGHSVEQYF
cdr3_nt: TGTGCCAGCTCACAGTCACCGGGACATAGCGTAGAGCAGTACTTC

j_call: TRBJ2-3
v_call: TRBV4-3
clone_size: few
d_call: .
cdr3_aa: CASSQGLQGTDTQYF
cdr3_nt: TGCGCCAGCAGCCAAGGCCTTCAGGGAACAGATACGCAGTATTTT

j_call: TRBJ2-7
v_call: TRBV5-4
clone_size: .
d_call: .
cdr3_aa: CASSQQGFYEQYF
cdr3_nt: TGTGCCAGCAGCCAACAGGGTTTCTACGAGCAGTACTTC

j_call: TRBJ1-5
v_call: TRBV16
clone_size: .
d_call: TRBD1
cdr3_aa: CASSQTRGQDGQPQHF
cdr3_nt: TGTGCCAGCAGCCAAACCAGGGGGCAGGACGGGCAGCCCCAGCATTTT

j_call: TRBJ2-6
v_call: TRBV18
clone_size: .
d_call: .
cdr3_aa: CASSPLQGMGSGANVLTF
cdr3_nt: TGTGCCAGCTCACCACTGCAGGGAATGGGCTCTGGGGCCAACGTCCTGACTTTC

j_call: TRBJ1-6
v_call: TRBV6-5
clone_size: .
d_call: .
cdr3_aa: CASSFDGDRGSPLHF
cdr3_nt: TGTGCCAGCAGTTTCGACGGGGATAGAGGTTCACCCCTCCACTTT

j_call: TRBJ1-3
v_call: TRBV5-5
clone_size: .
d_call: .
cdr3_aa: CASSPGMRRGNTIYF
cdr3_nt: TGTGCCAGCAGCCCCGGGATGAGGAGAGGAAACACCATATATTTT

j_call: TRBJ2-1
v_call: TRBV6-5
clone_size: .
d_call: TRBD2
cdr3_aa: CASSYVTSGSHNEQFF
cdr3_nt: TGTGCCAGCAGTTACGTGACTAGCGGCAGCCACAATGAGCAGTTCTTC

j_call: TRBJ1-6
v_call: TRBV6-1
clone_size: .
d_call: .
cdr3_aa: CASSEAGGRNSPLHF
cdr3_nt: TGTGCCAGCAGTGAAGCTGGAGGGAGGAATTCACCCCTCCACTTT

j_call: TRBJ2-2
v_call: TRBV18
clone_size: .
d_call: TRBD2
cdr3_aa: CASSPQAGHNTGELFF
cdr3_nt: TGTGCCAGCTCACCCCAAGCGGGGCACAACACCGGGGAGCTGTTTTTT

j_call: TRBJ2-5
v_call: TRBV19
clone_size: .
d_call: TRBD2
cdr3_aa: CASSELAWGTQYF
cdr3_nt: TGTGCCAGTAGCGAACTAGCGTGGGGGACCCAGTACTTC

j_call: TRBJ1-1
v_call: TRBV5-1
clone_size: .
d_call: TRBD1
cdr3_aa: CASSWTGNIEAFF
cdr3_nt: TGCGCCAGCAGCTGGACAGGGAATATTGAAGCTTTCTTT

j_call: TRBJ2-1
v_call: TRBV7-2
clone_size: .
d_call: TRBD2
cdr3_aa: CASSLGLAGGPYEQFF
cdr3_nt: TGTGCCAGCAGCTTAGGACTAGCGGGAGGGCCGTATGAGCAGTTCTTC

j_call: TRBJ1-5
v_call: TRBV5-1
clone_size: .
d_call: .
cdr3_aa: CASSIHMSGDLGSNQPQHF
cdr3_nt: TGCGCCAGCTCAATCCATATGTCAGGGGACCTCGGGAGCAATCAGCCCCAGCATTTT

j_call: TRBJ2-3
v_call: TRBV10-1
clone_size: .
d_call: TRBD1
cdr3_aa: CASRPGQGSSTDTQYF
cdr3_nt: TGCGCCAGCAGACCCGGACAGGGCAGTAGCACAGATACGCAGTATTTT

j_call: TRBJ2-3
v_call: TRBV28
clone_size: .
d_call: .
cdr3_aa: CASSSLTDTQYF
cdr3_nt: TGTGCCAGCAGTTCACTCACAGATACGCAGTATTTT

j_call: TRBJ1-5
v_call: TRBV5-6
clone_size: few
d_call: .
cdr3_aa: CASSLAGGGSNQPQHF
cdr3_nt: TGTGCCAGCAGCTTGGCCGGGGGTGGTAGCAATCAGCCCCAGCATTTT

j_call: TRBJ2-2
v_call: TRBV5-3
clone_size: .
d_call: TRBD2
cdr3_aa: CARSLVTSGRPTNTGELFF
cdr3_nt: TGTGCCAGAAGCTTGGTGACTAGCGGGCGTCCTACGAACACCGGGGAGCTGTTTTTT

j_call: TRBJ2-7
v_call: TRBV19
clone_size: .
d_call: .
cdr3_aa: CASSMRASAYEQYF
cdr3_nt: TGTGCCAGTAGTATGAGGGCCTCGGCCTACGAGCAGTACTTC

j_call: TRBJ2-5
v_call: TRBV6-4
clone_size: .
d_call: TRBD1
cdr3_aa: CASSRDRGETQYF
cdr3_nt: TGTGCCAGCAGTCGGGACAGAGGGGAGACCCAGTACTTC

j_call: TRBJ1-6
v_call: TRBV6-5
clone_size: .
d_call: .
cdr3_aa: CASRTVTGNSPLHF
cdr3_nt: TGTGCCAGCAGGACCGTCACAGGGAATTCACCCCTCCACTTT

j_call: TRBJ2-1
v_call: TRBV7-2
clone_size: once
d_call: .
cdr3_aa: CASSITQGPYNEQFF
cdr3_nt: TGTGCCAGCAGCATTACACAGGGCCCCTACAATGAGCAGTTCTTC

j_call: TRBJ1-5
v_call: TRBV15
clone_size: few
d_call: .
cdr3_aa: CATSDGGVTRPAHQPQHF
cdr3_nt: TGTGCCACCAGCGACGGGGGGGTTACAAGACCAGCCCATCAGCCCCAGCATTTT

j_call: TRBJ1-5
v_call: TRBV9
clone_size: .
d_call: .
cdr3_aa: CASSSRGARDQPQHF
cdr3_nt: TGTGCCAGCAGCTCACGGGGGGCGCGAGATCAGCCCCAGCATTTT

j_call: TRBJ2-7
v_call: TRBV5-1
clone_size: .
d_call: .
cdr3_aa: CASSLAVPGGYEQYF
cdr3_nt: TGCGCCAGCAGCTTAGCCGTTCCCGGGGGCTACGAGCAGTACTTC

j_call: TRBJ2-6
v_call: TRBV15
clone_size: .
d_call: TRBD1
cdr3_aa: CATAGWWGQRLSGANVLTF
cdr3_nt: TGTGCCACCGCCGGCTGGTGGGGACAGCGACTCTCTGGGGCCAACGTCCTGACTTTC

j_call: TRBJ2-7
v_call: TRBV7-8
clone_size: .
d_call: .
cdr3_aa: CASSSRGTEEQYF
cdr3_nt: TGTGCCAGCAGCTCCCGCGGGACTGAAGAGCAGTACTTC

j_call: TRBJ1-5
v_call: TRBV27
clone_size: once
d_call: .
cdr3_aa: CASSLSSRNQPQHF
cdr3_nt: TGTGCCAGCAGTTTATCGTCGAGGAATCAGCCCCAGCATTTT